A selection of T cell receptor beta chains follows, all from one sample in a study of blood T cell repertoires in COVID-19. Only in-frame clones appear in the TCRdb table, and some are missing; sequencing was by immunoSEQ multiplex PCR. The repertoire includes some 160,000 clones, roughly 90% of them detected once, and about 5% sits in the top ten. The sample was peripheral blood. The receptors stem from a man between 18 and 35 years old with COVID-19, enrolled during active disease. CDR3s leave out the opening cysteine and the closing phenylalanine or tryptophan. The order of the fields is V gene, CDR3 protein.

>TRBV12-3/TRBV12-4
ASTEGLITEAF
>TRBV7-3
ASSKSRLGSSYNEQF
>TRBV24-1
ATSDRGDQPQH
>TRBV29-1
SVRGLGNTEAF
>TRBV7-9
ASSLDGLAGDNEQF
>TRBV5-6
ASSLLSAGNTIY
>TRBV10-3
AISESHLAY
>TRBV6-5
ASTYKGRNSPLH
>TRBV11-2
ASSLGSLGEQY
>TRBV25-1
ASSVGLAYEQY
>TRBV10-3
AILKVLRGNQPQH
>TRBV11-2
ASSLQGTNSPLH
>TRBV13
ASSLGQGIREQY
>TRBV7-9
ASSTKETQY
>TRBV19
ATLEGLAGDYNEQF
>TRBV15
ATSPGGAEAF
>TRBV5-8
ASRDGGIWYGYT
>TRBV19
ASSQGPYGYT
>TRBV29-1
SSRGLTNEKLF
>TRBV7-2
ASSATGSYNSPLH
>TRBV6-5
ASSYAGNSNQPQH
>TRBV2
ASRETGGNGYT
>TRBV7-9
ASSSTQTGLQEKLL
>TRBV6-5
ASSYGTAGAYGYT
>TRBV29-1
SAGPTVNYGYT
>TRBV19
ASRTGSGYT
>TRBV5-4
ASSRGLGDTGELF
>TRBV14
ASSQFRTGTQH